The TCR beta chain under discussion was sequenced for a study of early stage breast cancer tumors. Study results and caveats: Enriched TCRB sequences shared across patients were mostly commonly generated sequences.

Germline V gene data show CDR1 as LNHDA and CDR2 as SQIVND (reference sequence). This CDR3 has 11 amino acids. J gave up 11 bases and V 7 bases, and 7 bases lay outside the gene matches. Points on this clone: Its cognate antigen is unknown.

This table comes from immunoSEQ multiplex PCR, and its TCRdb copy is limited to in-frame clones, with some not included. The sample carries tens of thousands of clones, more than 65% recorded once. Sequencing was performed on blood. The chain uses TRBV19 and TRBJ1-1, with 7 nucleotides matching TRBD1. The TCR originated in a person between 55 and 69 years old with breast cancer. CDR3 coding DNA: TGTGCCAGTACTCCGGGACAGCTGGCTTTCTTT. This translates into CASTPGQLAFF.